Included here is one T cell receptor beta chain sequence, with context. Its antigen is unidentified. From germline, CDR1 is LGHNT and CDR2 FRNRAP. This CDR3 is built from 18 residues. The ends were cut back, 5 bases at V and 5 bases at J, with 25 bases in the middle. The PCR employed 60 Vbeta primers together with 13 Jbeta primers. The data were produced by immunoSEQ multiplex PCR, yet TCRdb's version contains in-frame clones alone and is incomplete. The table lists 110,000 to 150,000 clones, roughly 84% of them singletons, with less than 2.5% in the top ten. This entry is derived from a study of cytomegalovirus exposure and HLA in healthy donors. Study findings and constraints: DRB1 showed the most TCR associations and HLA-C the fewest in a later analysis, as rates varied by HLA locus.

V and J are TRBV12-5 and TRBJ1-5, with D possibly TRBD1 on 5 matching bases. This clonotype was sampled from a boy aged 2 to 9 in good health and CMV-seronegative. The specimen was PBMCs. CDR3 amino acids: CASGPGKPTPRDYQPQHF. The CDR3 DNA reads TGTGCTAGTGGTCCAGGCAAGCCCACCCCGAGGGACTATCAGCCCCAGCATTTT.